This is a list of T cell receptor beta chains from one sample in a study of human T cells and chemical hapten exposure. Each CDR3 protein is one row after TCRdb ran MiXCR on the RACE reads. The table shows around 50,000 distinct CDR3 sequences, with around 9.3% occurring only once. The sample here was whole blood, taken in connection with sensitization to the hapten diphenylcyclopropenone (DPC). These receptors all come from a woman aged 50 to 65 with alopecia areata. Some clones in this sample may be carry-over from other donors' samples. CDR3s include the opening cysteine and the closing phenylalanine or tryptophan. Each record gives: V gene, J gene, clone size, D gene, CDR3 protein, CDR3 DNA. The D gene is left open where the match is weak. Clone sizes are given selectively: once, few, many, or a class where the clone is expanded.

V: TRBV10-3
J: TRBJ2-5
size: many
D: TRBD2
CDR3: CAISVGSSGGQETQYF
DNA: TGTGCCATCAGTGTCGGGTCTAGCGGGGGCCAAGAGACCCAGTACTTC

V: TRBV27
J: TRBJ1-5
size: NA
D: TRBD1
CDR3: CASSSWTGGAGQPQHF
DNA: TGTGCCAGCAGTTCTTGGACAGGGGGCGCAGGACAGCCCCAGCATTTT

V: TRBV11-3
J: TRBJ2-7
size: many
D: NA
CDR3: CASSLEVNYEQYF
DNA: TGTGCCAGCAGCTTAGAGGTGAACTACGAGCAGTACTTC

V: TRBV5-1
J: TRBJ1-4
size: NA
D: TRBD1
CDR3: CASSLGQGNEKLFF
DNA: TGCGCCAGCAGCCTTGGACAGGGTAATGAAAAACTGTTTTTT

V: TRBV20-1
J: TRBJ2-3
size: NA
D: TRBD2
CDR3: CSASPPAGGTTDTQYF
DNA: TGCAGTGCTAGCCCCCCCGCGGGGGGAACCACAGATACGCAGTATTTT

V: TRBV2
J: TRBJ2-3
size: many
D: NA
CDR3: CASSERLRSSTDTQYF
DNA: TGTGCCAGCAGTGAGAGGCTTAGATCTAGCACAGATACGCAGTATTTT

V: TRBV28
J: TRBJ2-5
size: many
D: NA
CDR3: CASSRTWALQETQYF
DNA: TGTGCCAGCAGCCGAACCTGGGCGCTCCAAGAGACCCAGTACTTC

V: TRBV11-3
J: TRBJ2-2
size: few
D: NA
CDR3: CASSLGGNTGELFF
DNA: TGTGCCAGCAGCTTAGGAGGGAACACCGGGGAGCTGTTTTTT

V: TRBV20-1
J: TRBJ1-1
size: NA
D: TRBD1
CDR3: CSARPHEGAAFF
DNA: TGCAGTGCTAGACCGCATGAGGGGGCAGCTTTCTTT

V: TRBV21-1
J: TRBJ2-5
size: NA
D: NA
CDR3: CASILDSQETQYF
DNA: TGTGCCAGCATCTTGGACAGTCAAGAGACCCAGTACTTC

V: TRBV18
J: TRBJ1-6
size: many
D: NA
CDR3: CASSPPLGDNSPLHF
DNA: TGTGCCAGCTCACCACCCTTGGGGGACAATTCACCCCTCCACTTT

V: TRBV20-1
J: TRBJ1-5
size: few
D: NA
CDR3: CSAGTDAGAYSNQPQHF
DNA: TGCAGTGCTGGCACCGATGCAGGGGCATATAGCAATCAGCCCCAGCATTTT

V: TRBV7-9
J: TRBJ1-5
size: many
D: NA
CDR3: CASSATSNQPQHF
DNA: TGTGCCAGCAGCGCAACCAGCAATCAGCCCCAGCATTTT

V: TRBV28
J: TRBJ2-7
size: NA
D: NA
CDR3: CASSPLSRTFSEQYF
DNA: TGTGCCAGCAGTCCTCTTTCCAGGACGTTTTCCGAGCAGTACTTC

V: TRBV3-1
J: TRBJ2-2
size: many
D: TRBD2
CDR3: CASSHGLAGEAGELFF
DNA: TGTGCCAGCAGCCATGGACTAGCGGGAGAGGCAGGGGAGCTGTTTTTT

V: TRBV6-5
J: TRBJ1-3
size: many
D: TRBD1
CDR3: CASSPTEDRVGNTIYF
DNA: TGTGCCAGCAGCCCCACGGAAGACAGGGTGGGAAACACCATATATTTT

V: TRBV19
J: TRBJ2-1
size: NA
D: TRBD2
CDR3: CASSIREGFEQFF
DNA: TGTGCCAGTAGTATCCGGGAGGGTTTTGAGCAGTTCTTC

V: TRBV11-2
J: TRBJ2-5
size: many
D: TRBD2
CDR3: CASSLGTSGSPETQYF
DNA: TGTGCCAGCAGCTTAGGGACTAGCGGGAGCCCGGAGACCCAGTACTTC

V: TRBV4-3
J: TRBJ2-7
size: NA
D: TRBD2
CDR3: CASSQRTSGPSSYEQYF
DNA: TGCGCCAGCAGCCAACGGACTAGCGGGCCCAGCTCCTACGAGCAGTACTTC

V: TRBV2
J: TRBJ2-6
size: NA
D: NA
CDR3: CASRASSGANVLTF
DNA: TGTGCCAGCAGAGCTAGCTCTGGGGCCAACGTCCTGACTTTC

V: TRBV30
J: TRBJ1-6
size: many
D: TRBD1
CDR3: CAWSRGQAGNSPLHF
DNA: TGTGCCTGGAGCCGGGGACAGGCGGGTAATTCACCCCTCCACTTT

V: TRBV7-2
J: TRBJ2-1
size: many
D: TRBD2
CDR3: CASEKAGVDHEQFF
DNA: TGTGCCAGCGAGAAAGCGGGAGTTGACCATGAGCAGTTCTTC

V: TRBV10-3
J: TRBJ2-1
size: NA
D: NA
CDR3: CAIGSSSYNEQFF
DNA: TGTGCCATCGGGTCTTCCTCCTACAATGAGCAGTTCTTC

V: TRBV7-9
J: TRBJ1-4
size: many
D: TRBD1
CDR3: CASSLGDWDRGNEKLFF
DNA: TGTGCCAGCAGCTTAGGAGATTGGGACAGAGGAAATGAAAAACTGTTTTTT

V: TRBV20-1
J: TRBJ1-2
size: many
D: TRBD1
CDR3: CSASDTGAPYGYTF
DNA: TGCAGTGCTAGTGATACAGGGGCTCCCTATGGCTACACCTTC

V: TRBV3-1
J: TRBJ2-1
size: many
D: TRBD1
CDR3: CASSRTGDLSNEQFF
DNA: TGTGCCAGCAGCCGAACAGGGGACCTCTCCAATGAGCAGTTCTTC

V: TRBV5-1
J: TRBJ2-3
size: NA
D: NA
CDR3: CASSLGAGARTDTQYF
DNA: TGCGCCAGCAGCTTGGGGGCAGGGGCCCGCACAGATACGCAGTATTTT

V: TRBV9
J: TRBJ2-7
size: NA
D: NA
CDR3: CASSPRPDTYEQYF
DNA: TGTGCCAGCAGCCCACGACCGGATACCTACGAGCAGTACTTC

V: TRBV6-1
J: TRBJ1-5
size: NA
D: NA
CDR3: CASRAGDSNQPQHF
DNA: TGTGCCAGCAGAGCAGGGGATAGCAATCAGCCCCAGCATTTT

V: TRBV20-1
J: TRBJ2-1
size: many
D: TRBD2
CDR3: CSARELAGGYSYNEQFF
DNA: TGCAGTGCTAGGGAGCTAGCGGGAGGTTACTCCTACAATGAGCAGTTCTTC

V: TRBV4-1
J: TRBJ1-2
size: many
D: TRBD1
CDR3: CASSQKQWDRDHGYTF
DNA: TGCGCCAGCAGCCAAAAACAATGGGACAGGGATCATGGCTACACCTTC

V: TRBV20-1
J: TRBJ2-3
size: many
D: TRBD1
CDR3: CSARDGDRPGTDTQYF
DNA: TGCAGTGCTAGAGATGGGGACAGGCCTGGCACAGATACGCAGTATTTT

V: TRBV9
J: TRBJ2-7
size: few
D: TRBD1
CDR3: CASSGTGDSYEQYF
DNA: TGTGCCAGCAGCGGGACAGGGGACTCCTACGAGCAGTACTTC

V: TRBV6-2/TRBV6-3
J: TRBJ2-1
size: many
D: TRBD2
CDR3: CASRPGLAAISYNEQFF
DNA: TGTGCCAGCAGACCGGGACTAGCGGCAATCTCCTACAATGAGCAGTTCTTC

V: TRBV12-3/TRBV12-4
J: TRBJ2-7
size: many
D: TRBD1
CDR3: CASRQQGSTYEQYF
DNA: TGTGCCAGCAGACAACAGGGGTCGACCTACGAGCAGTACTTC

V: TRBV20-1
J: TRBJ2-3
size: many
D: TRBD1
CDR3: CSARLTGIVRTDTQYF
DNA: TGCAGTGCTAGACTGACAGGGATTGTACGCACAGATACGCAGTATTTT

V: TRBV3-1
J: TRBJ1-1
size: many
D: NA
CDR3: CASSQDWGWDEAFF
DNA: TGTGCCAGCAGCCAAGATTGGGGGTGGGATGAAGCTTTCTTT

V: TRBV2
J: TRBJ1-2
size: many
D: NA
CDR3: CASEAGAGYGYTF
DNA: TGTGCCAGCGAGGCAGGGGCAGGGTATGGCTACACCTTC

V: TRBV6-4
J: TRBJ2-3
size: many
D: NA
CDR3: CASRETTLSTQYF
DNA: TGTGCCAGCAGGGAGACTACCTTGAGTACGCAGTATTTT

V: TRBV5-1
J: TRBJ1-5
size: NA
D: NA
CDR3: CASSLDRDQPQHF
DNA: TGCGCCAGCAGCTTGGATCGGGATCAGCCCCAGCATTTT

V: TRBV29-1
J: TRBJ1-1
size: many
D: TRBD1
CDR3: CSGDGTGSLTEAFF
DNA: TGCAGCGGGGACGGGACAGGGAGTCTCACTGAAGCTTTCTTT

V: TRBV29-1
J: TRBJ2-5
size: few
D: NA
CDR3: CSVLPQETQYF
DNA: TGCAGCGTTCTCCCACAAGAGACCCAGTACTTC

V: TRBV5-6
J: TRBJ1-4
size: NA
D: TRBD1
CDR3: CASSFQGAADDEKLFF
DNA: TGTGCCAGCAGCTTCCAGGGGGCAGCAGACGATGAAAAACTGTTTTTT

V: TRBV27
J: TRBJ1-1
size: NA
D: NA
CDR3: CASSYVGRGPNTEAFF
DNA: TGTGCCAGCAGTTATGTTGGACGGGGGCCTAACACTGAAGCTTTCTTT

V: TRBV3-1
J: TRBJ1-2
size: many
D: NA
CDR3: CASSQVATSEVSTF
DNA: TGTGCCAGCAGCCAAGTTGCGACATCGGAGGTTTCCACCTTC

V: TRBV7-9
J: TRBJ2-3
size: NA
D: NA
CDR3: CASSAGLTDTQYF
DNA: TGTGCCAGCAGCGCGGGACTGACAGATACGCAGTATTTT

V: TRBV1
J: TRBJ2-1
size: many
D: NA
CDR3: CTSSHPTSRNEQFF
DNA: TGCACCAGCAGCCATCCGACTAGCCGGAATGAGCAGTTCTTC